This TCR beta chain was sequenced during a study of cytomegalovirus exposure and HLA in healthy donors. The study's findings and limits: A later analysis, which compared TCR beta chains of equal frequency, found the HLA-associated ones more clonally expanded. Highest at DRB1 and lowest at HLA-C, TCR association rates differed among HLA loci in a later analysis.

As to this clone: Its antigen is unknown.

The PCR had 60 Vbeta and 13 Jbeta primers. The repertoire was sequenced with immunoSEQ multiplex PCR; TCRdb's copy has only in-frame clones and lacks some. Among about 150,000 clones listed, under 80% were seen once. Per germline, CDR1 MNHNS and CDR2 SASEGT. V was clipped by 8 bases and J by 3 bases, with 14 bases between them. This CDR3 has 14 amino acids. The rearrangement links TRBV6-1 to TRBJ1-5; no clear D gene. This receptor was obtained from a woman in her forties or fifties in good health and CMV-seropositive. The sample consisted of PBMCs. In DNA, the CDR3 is TGTGCCAGCGAGGAGGGAGTCATCAATCAGCCCCAGCATTTT. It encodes CASEEGVINQPQHF.